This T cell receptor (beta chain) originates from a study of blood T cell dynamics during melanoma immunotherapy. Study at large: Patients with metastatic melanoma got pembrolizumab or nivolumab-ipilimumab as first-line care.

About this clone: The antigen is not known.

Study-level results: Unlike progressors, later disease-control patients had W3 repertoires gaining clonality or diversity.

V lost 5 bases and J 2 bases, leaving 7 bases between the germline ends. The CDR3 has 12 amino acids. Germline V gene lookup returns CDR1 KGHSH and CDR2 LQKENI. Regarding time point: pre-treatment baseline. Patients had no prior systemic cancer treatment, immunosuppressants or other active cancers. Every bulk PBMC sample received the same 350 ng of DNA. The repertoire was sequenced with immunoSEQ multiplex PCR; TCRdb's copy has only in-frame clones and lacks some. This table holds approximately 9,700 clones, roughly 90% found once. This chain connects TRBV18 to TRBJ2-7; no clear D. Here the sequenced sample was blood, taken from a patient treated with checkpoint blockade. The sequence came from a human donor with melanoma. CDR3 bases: TGTGCCAGCTCATCCCCAACCTACGAGCAGTACTTC. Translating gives CASSSPTYEQYF.